This T cell receptor (beta chain) stems from a study of response to subunit inactivated influenza vaccine. This clonotype was picked up one time. V shed 4 bases, J shed 5 bases, and the junction held 11 bases outside the gene matches. The CDR3 contains 15 residues. Germline V gene lookup returns CDR1 SGDLS and CDR2 YYNGEE. TCRdb re-called the RT-PCR reads with MiXCR, one entry per CDR3 protein. The sample lists 650,000 to 800,000 distinct CDR3 sequences; roughly 18% were seen once. Sequencing was performed on PBMCs from blood, taken around 5 days after vaccination. This receptor was taken from a man in his fifties or sixties who received an inactivated influenza vaccine. The chain links TRBV9 to TRBJ2-5; 7 nucleotides agree with TRBD2. CDR3 nucleotide sequence: TGTGCCAGCAGCTCGGGGGGTCCGAAGAAGGAGACCCAGTACTTC. Amino acid sequence: CASSSGGPKKETQYF.